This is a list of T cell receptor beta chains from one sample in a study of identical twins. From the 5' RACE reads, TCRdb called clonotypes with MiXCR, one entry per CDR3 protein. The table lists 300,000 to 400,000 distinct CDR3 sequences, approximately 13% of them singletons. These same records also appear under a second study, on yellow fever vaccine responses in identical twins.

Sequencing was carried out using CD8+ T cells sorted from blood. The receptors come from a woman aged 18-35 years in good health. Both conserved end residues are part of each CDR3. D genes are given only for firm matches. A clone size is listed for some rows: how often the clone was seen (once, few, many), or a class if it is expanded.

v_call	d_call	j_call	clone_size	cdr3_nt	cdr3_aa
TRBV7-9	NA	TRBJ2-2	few	TGTGCCAGCAGCTTAGTACGGGGTACCGGGGAGCTGTTTTTT	CASSLVRGTGELFF
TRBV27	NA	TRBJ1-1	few	TGTGCCAGCAGTTTAAAAAGGCTGAACACTGAAGCTTTCTTT	CASSLKRLNTEAFF
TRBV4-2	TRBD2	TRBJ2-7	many	TGTGCCAGCAGCCAAGTGGGGACTAGCATCAACGAGCAGTACTTC	CASSQVGTSINEQYF
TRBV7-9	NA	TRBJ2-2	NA	TGTGCCAGCACCTTTAGTGGTGACCGCTACACCGGGGAGCTGTTTTTT	CASTFSGDRYTGELFF
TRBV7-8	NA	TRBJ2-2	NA	TGTGCCAGCAGCTCCGGGATTCCCCCGGGGGACCCAAACACCGGGGAGCTGTTTTTT	CASSSGIPPGDPNTGELFF
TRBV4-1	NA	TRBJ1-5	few	TGCGCCAGCAGCCTAAAGACGGGCCCCGTGGCCCAGCATTTT	CASSLKTGPVAQHF
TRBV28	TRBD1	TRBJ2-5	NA	TGTGCCAGCAGCCCCCAGGGGGCGGAGACCCAGTACTTC	CASSPQGAETQYF
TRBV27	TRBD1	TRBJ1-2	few	TGTGCCAGCAGTTTTGGGGGACAGGCGGGCGGCTACACCTTC	CASSFGGQAGGYTF
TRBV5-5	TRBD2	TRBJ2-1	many	TGTGCCAGCAGCTTGGCGGCTAGCGGGAGTAATGAGCAGTTCTTC	CASSLAASGSNEQFF
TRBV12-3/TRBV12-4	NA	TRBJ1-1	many	TGTGCCAGCAGTTTTCCCGACACTTATGAAGCTTTCTTT	CASSFPDTYEAFF
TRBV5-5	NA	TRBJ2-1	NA	TGTGCCAGCAGCCCAGGGGTAGATGAGCAGTTCTTC	CASSPGVDEQFF
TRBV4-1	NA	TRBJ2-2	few	TGCGCCAGCAGCCAAGGGCTCTCGGGCTTGGCCGGGGAGCTGTTTTTT	CASSQGLSGLAGELFF
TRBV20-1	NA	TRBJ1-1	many	TGCAGTGCTAGAGATCTACAGGAGAACACTGAAGCTTTCTTT	CSARDLQENTEAFF
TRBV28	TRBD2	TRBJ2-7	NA	TGTGCCAGCAGTTTTCGACCAGCGGGAGAATACGAGCAGTACTTC	CASSFRPAGEYEQYF
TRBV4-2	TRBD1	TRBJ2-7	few	TGTGCCAGCAGCACCCTCCAATCGGGGACAGGTCCGTCGCCACGAGGGCAGTACTTC	CASSTLQSGTGPSPRGQYF
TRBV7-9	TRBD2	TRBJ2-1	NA	TGTGCCAGCACCCCCCCGGGACTACCTCTTATCGATGAGCAGTTCTTC	CASTPPGLPLIDEQFF
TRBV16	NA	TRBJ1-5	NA	TGTGCCAGCAGCCATCCGTCGGGGGGGGTAGGCAATCAGCCCCAGCATTTT	CASSHPSGGVGNQPQHF
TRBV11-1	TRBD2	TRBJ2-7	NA	TGTGCCAGCAGCTTACCCCGGGCGCTTTGGGTAGCGGGATTCTCCTACGAGCAGTACTTC	CASSLPRALWVAGFSYEQYF
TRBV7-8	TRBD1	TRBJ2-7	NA	TGTGCCAGCAGCTTCCCAATGGGGACAGGCTACGAGCAGTACTTC	CASSFPMGTGYEQYF
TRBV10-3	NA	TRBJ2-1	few	TGTGCCATCAGTGATCCAGGCACTAGCCGAGGACTCTACAATGAGCAGTTCTTC	CAISDPGTSRGLYNEQFF